The entry below describes one T cell receptor (beta chain). The record originates from a study of blood T cell repertoires in COVID-19. Whole-study context: Samples came from the United States, Italy and Spain, spanning acute and convalescent COVID-19. The cDNA or gDNA used as material had been derived from T cells, B-cell-depleted T cells, or PBMCs.

Per the original data handling: How many nucleated cells were present was estimated from reference gene primer amplification. Method: immunoSEQ multiplex PCR; TCRdb's copy keeps in-frame clones and lacks some. From that table come the V and J calls and clone size; the DNA was used to work out D and trimming. The table lists about 130,000 clones, under 90% of them singletons. V gave up 6 bases and J gave up 15 bases; unmatched junction bases: 14. Per the germline V gene, CDR1 is MNHEY and CDR2 is SVGAGI. The CDR3 consists of 14 residues. The sequenced sample consisted of peripheral blood. The receptor was isolated from a human donor in a cohort sampled during active COVID-19. The chain joins TRBV6-5 to TRBJ1-6; 7 nucleotides match TRBD1. The CDR3 DNA follows: TGTGCCAGCAGCTACAGGGGCTTTAATTCGCTCCTCCACTTT. As protein: CASSYRGFNSLLHF.